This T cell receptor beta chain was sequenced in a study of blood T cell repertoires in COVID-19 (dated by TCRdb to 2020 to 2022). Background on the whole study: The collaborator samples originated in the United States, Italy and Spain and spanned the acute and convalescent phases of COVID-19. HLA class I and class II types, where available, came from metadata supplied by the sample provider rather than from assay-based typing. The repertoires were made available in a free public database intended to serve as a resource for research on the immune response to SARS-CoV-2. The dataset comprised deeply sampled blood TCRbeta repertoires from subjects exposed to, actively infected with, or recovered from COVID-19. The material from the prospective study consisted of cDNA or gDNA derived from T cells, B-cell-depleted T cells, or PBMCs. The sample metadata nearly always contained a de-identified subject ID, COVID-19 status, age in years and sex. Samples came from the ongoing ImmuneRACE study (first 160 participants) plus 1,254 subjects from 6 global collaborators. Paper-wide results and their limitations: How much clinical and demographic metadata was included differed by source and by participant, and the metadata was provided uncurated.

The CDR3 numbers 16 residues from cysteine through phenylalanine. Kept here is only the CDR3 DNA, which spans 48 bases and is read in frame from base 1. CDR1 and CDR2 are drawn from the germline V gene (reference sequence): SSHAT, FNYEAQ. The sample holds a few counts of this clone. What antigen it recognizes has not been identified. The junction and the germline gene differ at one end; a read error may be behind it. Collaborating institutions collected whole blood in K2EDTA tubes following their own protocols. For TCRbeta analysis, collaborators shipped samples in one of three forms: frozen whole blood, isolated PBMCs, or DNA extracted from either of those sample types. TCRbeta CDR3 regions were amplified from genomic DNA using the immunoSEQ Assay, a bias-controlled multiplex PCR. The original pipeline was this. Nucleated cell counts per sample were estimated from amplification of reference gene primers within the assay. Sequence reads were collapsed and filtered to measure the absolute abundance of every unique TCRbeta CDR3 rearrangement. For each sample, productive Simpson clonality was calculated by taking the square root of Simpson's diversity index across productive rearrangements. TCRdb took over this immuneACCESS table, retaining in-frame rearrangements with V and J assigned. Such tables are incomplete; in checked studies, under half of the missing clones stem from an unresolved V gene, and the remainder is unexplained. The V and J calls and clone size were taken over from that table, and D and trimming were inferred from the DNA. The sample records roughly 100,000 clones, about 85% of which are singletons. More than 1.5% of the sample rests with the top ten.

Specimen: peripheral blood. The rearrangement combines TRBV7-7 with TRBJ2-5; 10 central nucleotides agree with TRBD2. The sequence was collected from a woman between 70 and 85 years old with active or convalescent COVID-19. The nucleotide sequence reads TGTGCTAGCAGCGCCACCGGGACTAGCGTTGGGGAGACCCAGTACTTC. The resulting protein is CASSATGTSVGETQYF.